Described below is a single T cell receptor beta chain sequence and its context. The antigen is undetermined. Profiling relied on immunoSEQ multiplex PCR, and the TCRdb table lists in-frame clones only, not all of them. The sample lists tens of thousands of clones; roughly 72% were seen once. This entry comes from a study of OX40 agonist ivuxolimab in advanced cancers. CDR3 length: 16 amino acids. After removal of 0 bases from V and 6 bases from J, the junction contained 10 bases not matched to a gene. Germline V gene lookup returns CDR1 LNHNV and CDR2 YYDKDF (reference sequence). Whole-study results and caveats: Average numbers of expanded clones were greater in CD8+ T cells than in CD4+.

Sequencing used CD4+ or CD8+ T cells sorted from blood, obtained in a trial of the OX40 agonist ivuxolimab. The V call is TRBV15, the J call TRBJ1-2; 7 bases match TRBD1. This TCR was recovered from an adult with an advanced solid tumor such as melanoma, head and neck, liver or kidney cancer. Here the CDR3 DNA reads TGTGCCACCAGCAGAGATCTCTTGAGACAGGGAGATGGCTACACCTTC. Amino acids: CATSRDLLRQGDGYTF.